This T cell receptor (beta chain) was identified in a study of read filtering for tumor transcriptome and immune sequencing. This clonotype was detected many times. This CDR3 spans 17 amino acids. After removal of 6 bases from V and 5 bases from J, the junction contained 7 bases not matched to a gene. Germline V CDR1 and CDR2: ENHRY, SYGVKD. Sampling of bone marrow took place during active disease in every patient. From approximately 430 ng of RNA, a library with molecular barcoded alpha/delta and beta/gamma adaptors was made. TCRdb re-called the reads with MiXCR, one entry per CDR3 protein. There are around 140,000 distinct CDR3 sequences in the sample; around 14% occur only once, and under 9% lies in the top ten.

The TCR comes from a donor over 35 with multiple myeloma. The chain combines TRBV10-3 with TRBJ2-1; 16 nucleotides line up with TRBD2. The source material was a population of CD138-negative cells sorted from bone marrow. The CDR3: CAIRGTSGRALDNEQFF. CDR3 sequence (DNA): TGTGCCATCAGGGGGACTAGCGGGAGGGCCTTGGACAATGAGCAGTTCTTC.